This T cell receptor (beta chain) is drawn from a study of T cells in Graves' hyperthyroidism and ophthalmopathy. This clonotype was detected ten times or more. RNA transcripts yielded amplified TCR beta CDR3 regions. The HTBI set primed first-round TCR CDR3 RT-PCR. From the multiplex PCR reads, TCRdb called clonotypes with MiXCR, one entry per CDR3 protein. Seen here are around 600,000 distinct CDR3 sequences, 13% to 15% observed once, and the top ten hold less than 9%. The germline V gene has CDR1 LGHDT and CDR2 YNNKEL (reference sequence). The junction had 9 bases not matched to a gene; V was cut back by 0 bases and J by 2 bases. The CDR3 has 20 amino acids. The source of the PBMCs was around 9 ml of fresh peripheral blood.

The clonotype comes from a woman younger than 35 with Graves' ophthalmopathy. The specimen sequenced was blood. The rearrangement joins TRBV3-1 to TRBJ2-1, with 14 bases lining up with TRBD2. The CDR3 nucleotides read TGTGCCAGCAGCCAAGATGCCCAGACTAGCGGGAGGGAAACCTACAATGAGCAGTTCTTC. Its translation is CASSQDAQTSGRETYNEQFF.